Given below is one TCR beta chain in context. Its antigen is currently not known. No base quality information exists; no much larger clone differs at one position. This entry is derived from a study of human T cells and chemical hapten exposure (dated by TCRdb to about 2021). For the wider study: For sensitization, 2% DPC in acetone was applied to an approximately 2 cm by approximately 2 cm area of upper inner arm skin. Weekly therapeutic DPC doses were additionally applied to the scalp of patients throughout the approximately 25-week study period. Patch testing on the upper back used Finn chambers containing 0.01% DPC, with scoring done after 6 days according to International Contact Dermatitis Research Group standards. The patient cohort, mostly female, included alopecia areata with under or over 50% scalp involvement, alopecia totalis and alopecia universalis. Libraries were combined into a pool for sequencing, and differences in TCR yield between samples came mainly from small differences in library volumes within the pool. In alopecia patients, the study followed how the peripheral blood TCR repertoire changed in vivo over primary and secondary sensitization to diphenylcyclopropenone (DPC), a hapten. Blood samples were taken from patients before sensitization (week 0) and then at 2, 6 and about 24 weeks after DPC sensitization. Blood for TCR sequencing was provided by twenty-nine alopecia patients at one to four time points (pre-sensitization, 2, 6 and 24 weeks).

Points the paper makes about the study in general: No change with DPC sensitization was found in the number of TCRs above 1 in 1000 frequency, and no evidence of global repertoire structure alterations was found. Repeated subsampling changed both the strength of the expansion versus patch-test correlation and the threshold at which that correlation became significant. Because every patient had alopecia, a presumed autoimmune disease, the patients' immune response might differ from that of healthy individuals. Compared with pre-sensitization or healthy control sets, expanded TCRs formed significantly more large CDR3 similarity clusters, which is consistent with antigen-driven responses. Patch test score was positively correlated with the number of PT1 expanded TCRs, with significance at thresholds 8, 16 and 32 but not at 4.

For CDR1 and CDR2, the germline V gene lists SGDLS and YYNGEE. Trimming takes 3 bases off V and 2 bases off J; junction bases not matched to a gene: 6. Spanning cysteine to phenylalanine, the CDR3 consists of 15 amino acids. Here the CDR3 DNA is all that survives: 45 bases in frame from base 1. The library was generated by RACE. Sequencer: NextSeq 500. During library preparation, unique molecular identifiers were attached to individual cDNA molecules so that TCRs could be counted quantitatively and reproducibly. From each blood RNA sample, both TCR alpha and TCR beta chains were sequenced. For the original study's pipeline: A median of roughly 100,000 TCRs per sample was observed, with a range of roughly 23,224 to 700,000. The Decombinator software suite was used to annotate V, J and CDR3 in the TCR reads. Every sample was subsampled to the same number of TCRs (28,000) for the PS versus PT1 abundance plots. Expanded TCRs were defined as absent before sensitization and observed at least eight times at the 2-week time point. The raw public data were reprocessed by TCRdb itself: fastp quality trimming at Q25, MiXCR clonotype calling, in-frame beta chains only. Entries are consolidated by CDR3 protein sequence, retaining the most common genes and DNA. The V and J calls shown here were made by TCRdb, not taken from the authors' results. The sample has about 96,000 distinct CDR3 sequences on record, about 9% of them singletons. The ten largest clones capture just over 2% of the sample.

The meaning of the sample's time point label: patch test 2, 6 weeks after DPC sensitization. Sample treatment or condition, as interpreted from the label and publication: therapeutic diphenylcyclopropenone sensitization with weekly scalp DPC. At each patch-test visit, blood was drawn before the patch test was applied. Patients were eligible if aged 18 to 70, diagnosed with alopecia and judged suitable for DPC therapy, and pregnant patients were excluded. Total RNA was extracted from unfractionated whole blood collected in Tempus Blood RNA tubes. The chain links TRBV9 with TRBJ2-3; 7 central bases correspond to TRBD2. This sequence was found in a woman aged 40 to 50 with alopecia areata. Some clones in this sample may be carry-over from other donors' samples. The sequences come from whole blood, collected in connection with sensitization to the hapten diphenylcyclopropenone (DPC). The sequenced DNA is TGTGCCAGCAGCGCCAGCGGGATTTCCACAGATACGCAGTATTTT. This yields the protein CASSASGISTDTQYF.